What follows are 13 T cell receptor beta chains derived from one specimen sequenced in a study of blood T cell repertoires in COVID-19. Libraries were prepared by immunoSEQ multiplex PCR; TCRdb keeps only in-frame clonotypes and omits some of them. The table shows over 200,000 clones, with about 80% occurring only once. Material: PBMCs or T cells enriched from blood (not recorded which). The receptors come from a man between 60 and 75 years old who had recovered from COVID-19.

V gene TRBV4-3 combines with J gene TRBJ2-7; 9 nucleotides line up with TRBD1. J lost 2 bases, V lost 0 bases, and 5 bases had no gene match. The CDR3 length is 16 residues. The V gene's germline CDR1 is LGHNA and CDR2 YSLEER. The CDR3 region has the DNA TGCGCCAGCAGCCAAGATGGGGGGGACAGGGCCTACGAGCAGTACTTC. As protein: CASSQDGGDRAYEQYF.

This rearrangement joins TRBV5-4 to TRBJ2-3; TRBD1 agrees at 12 bases. The CDR3 has 15 amino acids. J was trimmed by 4 bases and V by 2 bases; bases with no gene match: 2. Per the germline V gene, CDR1 is SGHNT and CDR2 is YYREEE (reference sequence). The CDR3 DNA reads as TGTGCCAGCAGCTTCGGGACAGGGGGCTCAGATACGCAGTATTTT. It codes for CASSFGTGGSDTQYF.

This chain links TRBV30 with TRBJ2-7; 10 nucleotides match TRBD2. Trimming removed 4 bases from V and 3 bases from J; junction bases left unmatched: 6. The CDR3 runs 14 residues. Germline CDR1 GTSNPN, CDR2 SVGIG (reference sequence). CDR3 sequence reads: CAWTPSGGDYEQYF. The CDR3 DNA sequence: TGTGCCTGGACTCCTAGCGGGGGCGACTACGAGCAGTACTTC.

The chain uses TRBV7-9 and TRBJ2-3; TRBD2 aligns across 8 bases. The germline gives CDR1 SEHNR, CDR2 FQNEAQ (reference sequence). The CDR3 is 17 residues long. V lost 5 bases, J lost 4 bases, and 14 bases stayed unmatched. For the CDR3, the DNA is TGTGCCAGCAGCCCCGGGACGGGGGGGCTATCCCCAGATACGCAGTATTTT. Its protein product is CASSPGTGGLSPDTQYF.

The gene calls are TRBV9 and TRBJ1-4; D may be TRBD1 (6 bases). V shed 0 bases and J shed 7 bases, with 13 bases lying between them. Germline V gives CDR1 SGDLS, CDR2 YYNGEE. CDR3 length: 15 residues. CDR3 sequence: CASSVDEGGVEKLFF. The CDR3, as DNA: TGTGCCAGCAGCGTAGATGAAGGGGGAGTTGAAAAACTGTTTTTT.

The gene calls are TRBV10-3 and TRBJ1-5; D unclear. V lost 0 bases and J lost 8, with 8 bases in between. Germline CDR1 reads ENHRY; CDR2 reads SYGVKD. CDR3 size: 13 residues. In DNA form, the CDR3 reads TGTGCCATCAGTGAGTCGAGGGAGGAGCCCCAGCATTTT. Protein product: CAISESREEPQHF.

The rearrangement joins TRBV6-5 to TRBJ2-5; 8 nucleotides match TRBD2. Germline-derived CDR1 and CDR2 are MNHEY and SVGAGI. This CDR3 spans 13 amino acids. The junction had 4 bases not matched to a gene; V was cut back by 6 bases and J by 4 bases. The CDR3 is CASRTAGGETQYF. The DNA for the CDR3 is TGTGCCAGCAGGACCGCGGGGGGAGAGACCCAGTACTTC.

The chain combines TRBV12-3 or TRBV12-4 with TRBJ1-2; TRBD1 matches 9 bases. With 6 bases clipped from V and 7 bases from J, the junction kept 6 bases outside the gene matches. The CDR3 runs to 13 residues. CDR3 in DNA: TGTGCCAGCAGCCGGGACAGGGTCTCTGGCTACACCTTC. Translation gives CASSRDRVSGYTF.

The chain couples TRBV4-3 to TRBJ2-3, with D possibly TRBD2 on 7 matching bases. Deletions cut 0 bases from V and 2 bases from J, with 12 bases between. The germline V gene encodes CDR1 LGHNA and CDR2 YSLEER. The CDR3 has 16 residues. This CDR3 is CASSQDYGGHTDTQYF. The CDR3 DNA reads as TGCGCCAGCAGCCAAGATTACGGGGGGCACACAGATACGCAGTATTTT.

This chain connects TRBV7-9 to TRBJ2-2; D unclear. This CDR3 spans 14 amino acids. Between the trimmed V and J ends, which lost 0 bases and 1 base, there was a span of 3 bases. Germline assignment: CDR1 SEHNR and CDR2 FQNEAQ (reference sequence). The CDR3 DNA reads TGTGCCAGCAGCTTAGCCCTGAACACCGGGGAGCTGTTTTTT. This translates into CASSLALNTGELFF.

This rearrangement joins TRBV6-6 to TRBJ1-4; 9 bases agree with TRBD1. CDR3 length: 16 amino acids. From germline, CDR1 is MNHNY and CDR2 SVGAGI (reference sequence). Losses at the gene ends were 0 bases for V and 6 bases for J; bases not matched to a gene: 5. CDR3 in DNA: TGTGCCAGCAGTTACTCTTACAGGGGGCGCGATGAAAAACTGTTTTTT. Its translation is CASSYSYRGRDEKLFF.

The chain uses TRBV5-1 and TRBJ2-2, with D maybe TRBD1 (6 bases). Germline CDR1 reads SGHRS; CDR2 reads YFSETQ. Trimming removed 2 bases at V and 7 bases at J, with 9 bases between. The CDR3 covers 13 residues. CDR3 DNA sequence: TGCGCCAGCAGCTTACAGGGAAGCGGGGAGCTGTTTTTT. It specifies CASSLQGSGELFF. Based on the CDR3 plus reference TRBV5-1 and TRBJ2-2, the full variable domain is KAGVTQTPRYLIKTRGQQVTLSCSPISGHRSVSWYQQTPGQGLQFLFEYFSETQRNKGNFPGRFSGRQFSNSRSEMNVSTLELGDSALYLCASSLQGSGELFFGEGSRLTVL.

The CDR3 coding sequence is TGTGCCAGTAGTCCCGGACATGGTTATCAGCCCCAGCATTTT. This encodes CASSPGHGYQPQHF. The chain is built from TRBV19 and TRBJ1-5; D might be TRBD1 (5 bases). CDR3 length: 14 residues. V dropped 5 bases and J dropped 5 bases, with 13 bases sitting between them. The V gene's germline CDR1 is LNHDA and CDR2 SQIVND (reference sequence).